Given below is one TCR beta chain in context. These data belong to a study of blood T cell repertoires in COVID-19. The overall study: Both acute and convalescent COVID-19 samples were obtained from the United States, Italy and Spain. T cells, B-cell-depleted T cells, or PBMCs provided the cDNA or gDNA that served as material.

After removal of 4 bases from V and 5 bases from J, the junction contained 5 bases not matched to a gene. Germline V lookup: CDR1 MGHRA, CDR2 YSYEKL. CDR3 length: 15 residues. Authors' analysis steps: By means of reference gene primer amplification, nucleated cell counts were estimated. Sequencing was performed with immunoSEQ multiplex PCR; in TCRdb, only in-frame clones are kept and a portion is missing. The DNA was the basis for D and trimming; V, J and clone size are from that table. The table has under 100,000 clones, 65% to 85% seen once. V gene TRBV4-1 combines with J gene TRBJ1-6; TRBD1 aligns across 7 bases. What was sequenced was peripheral blood. The clonotype comes from a man older than 75 with active or convalescent COVID-19. Here the CDR3 DNA reads TGCGCCAGCAGCCTTGGGACAGCAAATAATTCACCCCTCCACTTT. Its translation is CASSLGTANNSPLHF.